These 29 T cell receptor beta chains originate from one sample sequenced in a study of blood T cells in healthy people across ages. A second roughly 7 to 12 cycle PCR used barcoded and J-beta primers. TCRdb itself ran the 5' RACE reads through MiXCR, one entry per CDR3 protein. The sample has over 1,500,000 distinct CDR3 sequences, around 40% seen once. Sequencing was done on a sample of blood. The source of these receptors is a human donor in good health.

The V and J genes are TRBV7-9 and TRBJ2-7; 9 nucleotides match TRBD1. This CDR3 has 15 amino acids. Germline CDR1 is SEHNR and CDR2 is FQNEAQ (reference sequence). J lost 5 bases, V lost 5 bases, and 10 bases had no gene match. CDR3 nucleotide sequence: TGTGCCAGCAGCATTCCGGACAGGGGAAAGGACGAGCAGTACTTC. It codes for CASSIPDRGKDEQYF.

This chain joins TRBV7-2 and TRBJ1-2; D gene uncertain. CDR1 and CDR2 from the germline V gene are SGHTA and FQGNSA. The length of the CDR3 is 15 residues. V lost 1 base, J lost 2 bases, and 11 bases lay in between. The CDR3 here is CASSLELVGNYGYTF. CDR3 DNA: TGTGCCAGCAGCTTAGAGTTGGTAGGGAACTATGGCTACACCTTC.

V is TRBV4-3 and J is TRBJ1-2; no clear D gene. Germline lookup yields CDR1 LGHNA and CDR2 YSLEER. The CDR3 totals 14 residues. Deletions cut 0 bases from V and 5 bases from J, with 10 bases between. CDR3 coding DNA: TGCGCCAGCAGCCAAGATAATGGCAGATATGGCTACACCTTC. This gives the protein CASSQDNGRYGYTF.

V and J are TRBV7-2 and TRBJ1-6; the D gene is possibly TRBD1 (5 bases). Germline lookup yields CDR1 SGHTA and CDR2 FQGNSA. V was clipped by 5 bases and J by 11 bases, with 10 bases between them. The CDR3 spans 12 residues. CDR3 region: CASSHGQTPLHF. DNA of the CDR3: TGTGCCAGCAGCCATGGACAAACACCCCTCCACTTT.

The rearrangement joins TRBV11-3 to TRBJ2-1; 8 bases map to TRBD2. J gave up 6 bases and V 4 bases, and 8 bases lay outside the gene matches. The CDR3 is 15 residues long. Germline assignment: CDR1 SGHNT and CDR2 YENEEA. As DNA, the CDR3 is TGTGCCAGCAGCTCAAGTAGCGGGGTCAGCAATGAGCAGTTCTTC. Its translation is CASSSSSGVSNEQFF.

The CDR3 DNA is TGTGCCATCAGTGACGAAACCTTACAGATCCCTGGCTACACCTTC. Its translation is CAISDETLQIPGYTF. The J gene is TRBJ1-2, the V gene TRBV10-3; the D is unclear. Trimming removed 3 bases from V and 7 bases from J, with 18 bases in between. Germline CDR1 and CDR2: ENHRY and SYGVKD. This CDR3 region has 15 residues.

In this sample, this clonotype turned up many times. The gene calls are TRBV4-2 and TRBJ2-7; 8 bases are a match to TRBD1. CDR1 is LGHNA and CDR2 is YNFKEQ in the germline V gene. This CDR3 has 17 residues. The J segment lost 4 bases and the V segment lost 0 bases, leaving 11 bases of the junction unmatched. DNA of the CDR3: TGTGCCAGCAGCCAAGATTCGGCAGGGGGCGTCCCTTACGAGCAGTACTTC. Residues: CASSQDSAGGVPYEQYF.

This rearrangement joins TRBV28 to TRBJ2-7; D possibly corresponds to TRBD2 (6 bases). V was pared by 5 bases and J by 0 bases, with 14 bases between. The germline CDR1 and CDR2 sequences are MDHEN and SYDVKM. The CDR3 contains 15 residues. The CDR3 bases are TGTGCCAGCAGTGGGGGGTTAGGCAGCTCCTACGAGCAGTACTTC. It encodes CASSGGLGSSYEQYF.

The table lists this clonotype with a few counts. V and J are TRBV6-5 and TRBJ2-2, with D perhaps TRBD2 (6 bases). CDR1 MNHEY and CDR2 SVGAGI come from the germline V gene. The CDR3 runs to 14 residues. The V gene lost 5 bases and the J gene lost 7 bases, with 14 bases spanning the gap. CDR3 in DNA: TGTGCCAGCAGTACCCTTAGCGGCGACGGGGAGCTGTTTTTT. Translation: CASSTLSGDGELFF.

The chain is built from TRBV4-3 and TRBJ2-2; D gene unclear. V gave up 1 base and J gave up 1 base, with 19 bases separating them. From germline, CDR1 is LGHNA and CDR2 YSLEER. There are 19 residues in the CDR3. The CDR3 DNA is TGCGCCAGCAGCCAAGGATGGACCGGTAGGGCCTTGAACACCGGGGAGCTGTTTTTT. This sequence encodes CASSQGWTGRALNTGELFF.

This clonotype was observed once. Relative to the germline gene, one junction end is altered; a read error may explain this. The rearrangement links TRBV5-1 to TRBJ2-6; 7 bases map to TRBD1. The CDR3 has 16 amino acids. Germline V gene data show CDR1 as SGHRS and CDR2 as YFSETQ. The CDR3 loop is CASSLEGGAGANVPTF. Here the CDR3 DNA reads TGCGCCAGCAGCTTGGAAGGGGGCGCTGGGGCCAACGTCCCGACTTTC. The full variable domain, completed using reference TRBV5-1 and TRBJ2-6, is KAGVTQTPRYLIKTRGQQVTLSCSPISGHRSVSWYQQTPGQGLQFLFEYFSETQRNKGNFPGRFSGRQFSNSRSEMNVSTLELGDSALYLCASSLEGGAGANVPTFGAGSRLTVL.

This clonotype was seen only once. The CDR3 bases are TGTGCCAGCAGATCCCCCGGCGCGTTGGATGAGCAGTTCTTC. This sequence encodes CASRSPGALDEQFF. V gene TRBV7-6 combines with J gene TRBJ2-1; unclear D gene. Per the germline V gene, CDR1 is SGHVS and CDR2 is FNYEAQ. The CDR3 is 14 residues long. Trimming took 6 bases from V and 8 from J, leaving 17 bases between them.

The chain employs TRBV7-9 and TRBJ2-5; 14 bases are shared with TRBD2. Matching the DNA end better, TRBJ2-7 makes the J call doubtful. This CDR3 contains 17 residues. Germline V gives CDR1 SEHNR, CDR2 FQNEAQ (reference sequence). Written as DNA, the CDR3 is TGTGCCAGCAGCTTGGGACTAGCGGGGGCCCACCGGTTCGAGCAGTACTTC. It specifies CASSLGLAGAHRFEQYF.

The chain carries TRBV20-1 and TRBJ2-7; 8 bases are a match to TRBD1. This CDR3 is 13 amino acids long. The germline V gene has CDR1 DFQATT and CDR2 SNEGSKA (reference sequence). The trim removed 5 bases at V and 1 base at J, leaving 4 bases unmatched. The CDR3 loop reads CSAGQGNSYEQYF. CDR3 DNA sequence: TGCAGTGCTGGACAGGGAAATTCCTACGAGCAGTACTTC.

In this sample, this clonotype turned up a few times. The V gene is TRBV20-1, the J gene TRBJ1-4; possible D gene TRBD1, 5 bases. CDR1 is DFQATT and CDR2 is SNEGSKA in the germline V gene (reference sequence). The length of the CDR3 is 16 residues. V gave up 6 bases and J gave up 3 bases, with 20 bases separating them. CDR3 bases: TGCAGTGCCCCGACCGGGTCGTGGGGACCTAATGAAAAACTGTTTTTT. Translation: CSAPTGSWGPNEKLFF.

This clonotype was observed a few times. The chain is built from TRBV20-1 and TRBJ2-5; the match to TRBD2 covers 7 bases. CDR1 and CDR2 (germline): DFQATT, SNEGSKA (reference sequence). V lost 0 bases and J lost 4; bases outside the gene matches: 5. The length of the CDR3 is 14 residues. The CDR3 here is CSARDTGGGETQYF. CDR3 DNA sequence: TGCAGTGCTAGAGATACTGGCGGGGGAGAGACCCAGTACTTC.

The CDR3 region is CSARRTGGLKDEQYF. The CDR3 DNA reads TGCAGTGCTAGACGGACAGGGGGCTTAAAGGACGAGCAGTACTTC. The genes are TRBV20-1 and TRBJ2-7, with 11 positions matching TRBD1. The CDR3 length is 15 residues. CDR1 is DFQATT, CDR2 SNEGSKA, per germline (reference sequence). Trimming at V came to 2 bases and at J to 5 bases, leaving 8 bases not matched to a gene.

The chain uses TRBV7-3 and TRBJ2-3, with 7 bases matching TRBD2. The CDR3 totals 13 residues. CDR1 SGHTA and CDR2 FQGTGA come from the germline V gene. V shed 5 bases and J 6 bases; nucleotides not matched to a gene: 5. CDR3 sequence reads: CASSRDYSDTQYF. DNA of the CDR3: TGTGCCAGCAGCCGGGACTACTCGGATACGCAGTATTTT.

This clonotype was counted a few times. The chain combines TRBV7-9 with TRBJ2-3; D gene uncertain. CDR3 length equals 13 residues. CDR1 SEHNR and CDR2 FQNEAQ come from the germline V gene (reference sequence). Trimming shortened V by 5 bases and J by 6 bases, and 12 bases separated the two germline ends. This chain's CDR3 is CASSPNDLDTQYF. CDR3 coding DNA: TGTGCCAGCAGCCCCAACGACCTGGATACGCAGTATTTT.

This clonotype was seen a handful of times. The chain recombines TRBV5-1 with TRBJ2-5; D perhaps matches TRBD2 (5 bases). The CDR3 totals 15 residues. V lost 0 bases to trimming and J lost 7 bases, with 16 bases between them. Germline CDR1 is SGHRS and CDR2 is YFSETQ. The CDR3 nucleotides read TGCGCCAGCAGCTTGGCTGAGGGCCCGGTAGGGACCCAGTACTTC. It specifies CASSLAEGPVGTQYF. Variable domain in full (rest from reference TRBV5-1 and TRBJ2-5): KAGVTQTPRYLIKTRGQQVTLSCSPISGHRSVSWYQQTPGQGLQFLFEYFSETQRNKGNFPGRFSGRQFSNSRSEMNVSTLELGDSALYLCASSLAEGPVGTQYFGPGTRLLVL.

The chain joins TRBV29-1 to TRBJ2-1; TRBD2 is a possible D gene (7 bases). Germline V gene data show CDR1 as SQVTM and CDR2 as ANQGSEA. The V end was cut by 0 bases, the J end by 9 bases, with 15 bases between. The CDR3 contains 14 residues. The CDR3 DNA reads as TGCAGCGTTGAAGACACCCGGGGGGCCGGTGAGCAGTTCTTC. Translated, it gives CSVEDTRGAGEQFF.

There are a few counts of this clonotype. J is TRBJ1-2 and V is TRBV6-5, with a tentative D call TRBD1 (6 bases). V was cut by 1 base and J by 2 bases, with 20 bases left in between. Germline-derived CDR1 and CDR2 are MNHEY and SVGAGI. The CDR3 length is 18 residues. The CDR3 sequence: CASSYFRQVSTLNYGYTF. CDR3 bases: TGTGCCAGCAGTTACTTTCGACAGGTGTCAACTTTAAACTATGGCTACACCTTC.

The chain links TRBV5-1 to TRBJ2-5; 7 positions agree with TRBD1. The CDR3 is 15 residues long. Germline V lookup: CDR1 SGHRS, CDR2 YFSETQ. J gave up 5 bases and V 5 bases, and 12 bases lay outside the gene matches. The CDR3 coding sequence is TGCGCCAGCAGATTATACAGGGGTATGAGCGAGACCCAGTACTTC. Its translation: CASRLYRGMSETQYF. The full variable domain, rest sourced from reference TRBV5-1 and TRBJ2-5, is KAGVTQTPRYLIKTRGQQVTLSCSPISGHRSVSWYQQTPGQGLQFLFEYFSETQRNKGNFPGRFSGRQFSNSRSEMNVSTLELGDSALYLCASRLYRGMSETQYFGPGTRLLVL.

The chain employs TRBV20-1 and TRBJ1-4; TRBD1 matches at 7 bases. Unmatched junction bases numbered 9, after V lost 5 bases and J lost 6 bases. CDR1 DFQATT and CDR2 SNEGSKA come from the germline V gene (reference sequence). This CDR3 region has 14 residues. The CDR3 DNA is TGCAGTGCTTCATTGGACAGGCGGGATGAAAAACTGTTTTTT. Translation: CSASLDRRDEKLFF.

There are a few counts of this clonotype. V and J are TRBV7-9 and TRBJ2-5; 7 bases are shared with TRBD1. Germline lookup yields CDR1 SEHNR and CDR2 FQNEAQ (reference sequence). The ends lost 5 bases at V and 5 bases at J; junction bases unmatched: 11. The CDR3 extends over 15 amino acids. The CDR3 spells CASSPRGRGWETQYF. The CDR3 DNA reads TGTGCCAGCAGCCCAAGGGGCAGGGGGTGGGAGACCCAGTACTTC.

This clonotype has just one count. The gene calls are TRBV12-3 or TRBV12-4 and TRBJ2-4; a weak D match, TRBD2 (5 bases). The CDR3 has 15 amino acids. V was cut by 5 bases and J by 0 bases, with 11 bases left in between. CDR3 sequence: CASSVFGGAKNIQYF. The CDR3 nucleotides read TGTGCCAGCAGTGTGTTTGGAGGAGCCAAAAACATTCAGTACTTC.

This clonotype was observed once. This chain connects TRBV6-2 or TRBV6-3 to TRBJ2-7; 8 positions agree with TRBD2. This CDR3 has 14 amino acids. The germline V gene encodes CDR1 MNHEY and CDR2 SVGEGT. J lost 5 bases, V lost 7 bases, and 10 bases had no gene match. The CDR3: CASIFRAGVNEQYF. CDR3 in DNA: TGTGCCAGCATTTTCCGAGCGGGGGTCAACGAGCAGTACTTC.

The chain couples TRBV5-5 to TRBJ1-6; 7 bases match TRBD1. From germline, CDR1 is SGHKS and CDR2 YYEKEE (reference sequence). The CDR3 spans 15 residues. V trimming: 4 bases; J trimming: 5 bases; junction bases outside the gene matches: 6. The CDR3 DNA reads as TGTGCCAGCAGCCCTACGACAGGGAATAATTCACCCCTCCACTTT. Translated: CASSPTTGNNSPLHF.

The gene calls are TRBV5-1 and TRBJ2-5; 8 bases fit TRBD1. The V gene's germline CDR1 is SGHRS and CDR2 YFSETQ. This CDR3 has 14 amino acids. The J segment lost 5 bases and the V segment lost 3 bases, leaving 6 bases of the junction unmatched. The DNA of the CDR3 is TGCGCCAGCAGCTCGTCACAGGGGGGTGAGACCCAGTACTTC. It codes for CASSSSQGGETQYF. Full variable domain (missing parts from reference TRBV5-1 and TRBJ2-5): KAGVTQTPRYLIKTRGQQVTLSCSPISGHRSVSWYQQTPGQGLQFLFEYFSETQRNKGNFPGRFSGRQFSNSRSEMNVSTLELGDSALYLCASSSSQGGETQYFGPGTRLLVL.